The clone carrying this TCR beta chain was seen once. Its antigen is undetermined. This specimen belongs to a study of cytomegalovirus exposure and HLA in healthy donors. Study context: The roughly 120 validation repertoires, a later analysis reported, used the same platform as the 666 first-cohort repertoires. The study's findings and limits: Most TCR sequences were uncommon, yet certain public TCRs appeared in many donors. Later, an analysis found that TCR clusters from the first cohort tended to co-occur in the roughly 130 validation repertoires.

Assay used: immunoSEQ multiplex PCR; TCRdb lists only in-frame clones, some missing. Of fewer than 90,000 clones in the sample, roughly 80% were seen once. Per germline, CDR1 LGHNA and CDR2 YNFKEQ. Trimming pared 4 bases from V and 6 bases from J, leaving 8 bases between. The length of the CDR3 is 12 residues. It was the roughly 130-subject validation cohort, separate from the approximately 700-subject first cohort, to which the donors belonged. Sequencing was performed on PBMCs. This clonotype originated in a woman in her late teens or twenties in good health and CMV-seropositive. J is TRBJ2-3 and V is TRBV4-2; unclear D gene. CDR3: CASSLSRDTQYF. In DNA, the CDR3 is TGTGCCAGCAGCCTAAGCAGGGATACGCAGTATTTT.